This record looks at one T cell receptor beta chain sequence and its context. This entry belongs to a study of T cell responses to AZD1222 COVID-19 vaccine. The CDR3 runs 15 residues. Losses at the gene ends were 7 bases for V and 0 bases for J; bases not matched to a gene: 6. From germline, CDR1 is MDHEN and CDR2 SYDVKM. The repertoire was sequenced with immunoSEQ multiplex PCR; TCRdb's copy has only in-frame clones and lacks some. This sample has 150,000 or so clones, with 80% to 90% found just once. Sequenced material: peripheral blood, taken on day 0 of AZD1222 vaccination. The receptor comes from an adult in good health. V usage is TRBV28 and J usage is TRBJ1-5, with 7 bases aligning to TRBD1. DNA for the CDR3: TGTGCCAGCACACCTTGGGACAGTAGCAATCAGCCCCAGCATTTT. Its protein is CASTPWDSSNQPQHF.